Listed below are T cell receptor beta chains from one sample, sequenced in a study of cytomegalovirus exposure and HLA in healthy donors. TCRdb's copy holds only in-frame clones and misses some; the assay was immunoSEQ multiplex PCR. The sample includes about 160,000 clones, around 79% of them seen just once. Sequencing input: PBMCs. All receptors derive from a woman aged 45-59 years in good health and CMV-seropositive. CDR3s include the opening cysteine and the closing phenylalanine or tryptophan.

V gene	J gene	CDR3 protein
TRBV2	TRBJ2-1	CASSEDRDTYNEQFF
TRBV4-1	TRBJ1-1	CASSRGQDSWNTEAFF
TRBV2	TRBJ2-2	CASRDLGQGGDTGELFF
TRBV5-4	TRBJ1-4	CASSNQDSYEKLFF
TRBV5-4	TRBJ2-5	CASSSGTIQETQYF
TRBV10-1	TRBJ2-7	CASSPSREGEQYF
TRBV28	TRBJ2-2	CASIWSRGNTGELFF
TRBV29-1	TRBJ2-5	CSVGQGGRETQYF
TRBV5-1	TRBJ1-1	CASSLVGQGTWNTEAFF
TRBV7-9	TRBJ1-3	CASSLDSISGNTIYF
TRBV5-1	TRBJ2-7	CASSLLGSAPSYEQYF
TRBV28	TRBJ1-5	CASSSGNQPQHF
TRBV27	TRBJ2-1	CASSLRLAGRGNEQFF
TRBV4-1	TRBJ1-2	CASSPQYPTGGNGYTF
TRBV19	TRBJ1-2	CASGTAYGYTF
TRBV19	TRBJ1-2	CASSITSLPILRGYGYTF
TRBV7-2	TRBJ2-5	CASSLGGSLETQYF
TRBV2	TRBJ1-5	CASSAWGGATGGQPQHF
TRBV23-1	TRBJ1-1	CASSGSANSRNTEAFF
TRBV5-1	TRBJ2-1	CASSLFAPGPQGDEQFF
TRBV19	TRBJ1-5	CASTWTGSQPQHF
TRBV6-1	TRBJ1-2	CATATERGSYGYTF
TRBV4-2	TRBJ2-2	CASSQDWQGDTGELFF
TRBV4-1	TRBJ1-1	CASSQDRRRGGSTEAFF
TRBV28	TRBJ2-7	CASSPPRGEQYF
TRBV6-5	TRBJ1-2	CASSIGQGSYGYTF
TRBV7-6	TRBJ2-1	CASSPGGGPYNEQFF
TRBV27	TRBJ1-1	CATRWGQTEAFF
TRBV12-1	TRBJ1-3	CASNPTRGQEMLSGNTIYF
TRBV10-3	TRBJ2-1	CAISESPTGYNEQFF
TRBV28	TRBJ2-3	CASSFGTGGIDTQYF
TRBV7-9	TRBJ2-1	CSSSRTSGEQFF
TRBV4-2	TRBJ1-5	CASSQKASGVGGNQPQHF
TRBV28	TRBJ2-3	CASSSRLDTQYF
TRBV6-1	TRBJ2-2	CASSEFGPTGELFF
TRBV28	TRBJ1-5	CASSSGEWGGNQPQHF
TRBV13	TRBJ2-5	CASSSNPASSERETQYF
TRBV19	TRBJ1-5	CASSSRGLGDQPQHF
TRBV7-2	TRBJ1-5	CASSLGAYSNQPQHF
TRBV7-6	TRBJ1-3	CASSSGTGVAGNTIYF
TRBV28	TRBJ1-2	CASSRTGSETNYGYTF
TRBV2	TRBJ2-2	CASTRLVIDGELFF
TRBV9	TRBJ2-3	CASGTGQGPDTQYF
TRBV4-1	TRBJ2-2	CASSQDSQITRELFF
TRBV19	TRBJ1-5	CASIGSVQPQHF
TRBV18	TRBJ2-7	CASSPVQRESEQYF
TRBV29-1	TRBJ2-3	CSVGTSSGTDTQYF